The 30 T cell receptor beta chains reported below all come from one sample, sequenced in a study of T cell responses to AZD1222 COVID-19 vaccine. TCRdb's copy holds only in-frame clones and misses some; the assay was immunoSEQ multiplex PCR. The data hold approximately 180,000 clones, with around 88% observed a single time. Source: peripheral blood, taken on day 0 of AZD1222 vaccination. The source of these receptors is an adult in good health.

The gene calls are TRBV19 and TRBJ1-2, with 12 bases identical to TRBD1. Germline trimming cut 5 bases from V and 8 bases from J; bases unmatched to any gene: 12. CDR1 is LNHDA and CDR2 is SQIVND in the germline V gene (reference sequence). The length of the CDR3 is 16 residues. CDR3 sequence (DNA): TGTGCCAGTAGTGAACAAGGGACAGGGGGCGTGAGAGGCTACACCTTC. This gives the protein CASSEQGTGGVRGYTF.

This clone came up a few times. This chain connects TRBV5-8 to TRBJ2-3; no clear D. The CDR3 length is 16 residues. V lost 0 bases and J 6 bases, leaving 17 bases between the germline ends. Germline lookup yields CDR1 SGHTS and CDR2 YDEGEE. CDR3 sequence (DNA): TGTGCCAGCAGCTTGGCCGGGCAGATAAAGGCCGATACGCAGTATTTT. It encodes CASSLAGQIKADTQYF. Full variable domain (missing parts from reference TRBV5-8 and TRBJ2-3): EAGVTQSPTHLIKTRGQQATLRCSPISGHTSVYWYQQALGLGLQFLLWYDEGEERNRGNFPPRFSGRQFPNYSSELNVNALELEDSALYLCASSLAGQIKADTQYFGPGTRLTVL.

The V gene is TRBV10-3, the J gene TRBJ2-7; 8 bases are a match to TRBD1. CDR1 and CDR2 (germline): ENHRY, SYGVKD. Trimming took 6 bases from V and 6 from J; bases not matched to a gene: 13. The CDR3 totals 15 residues. The CDR3 protein is CAIRSGTGPSSEQYF. The DNA of the CDR3 is TGTGCCATCAGGTCCGGGACAGGCCCAAGCAGCGAGCAGTACTTC.

This clone was seen just once. The chain has TRBV4-1 and TRBJ1-5, with D hard to call. CDR3 length: 14 amino acids. Germline V CDR1 and CDR2: MGHRA, YSYEKL. V lost 0 bases and J lost 3, with 6 bases in between. Here the CDR3 reads CASSQENDNQPQHF. CDR3 nucleotide sequence: TGCGCCAGCAGCCAAGAGAATGACAATCAGCCCCAGCATTTT.

In its sample, this clone was seen once. The gene calls are TRBV3-1 (or the pseudogene TRBV3-2) and TRBJ1-5; TRBD1 might be the D (5 bases). CDR1 and CDR2 (germline): LGHDT, YNNKEL (reference sequence). The CDR3 totals 15 residues. Deletions cut 1 base from V and 5 bases from J, with 12 bases between. The CDR3: CASSQGFGGDQPQHF. In nucleotides, the CDR3 is TGTGCCAGCAGCCAAGGGTTTGGGGGTGATCAGCCCCAGCATTTT.

This rearrangement joins TRBV2 to TRBJ1-2, with 8 bases fitting TRBD1. Looked up from germline, CDR1 is SNHLY and CDR2 is FYNNEI. The CDR3 loop spans 14 amino acids. The junction had 5 bases not matched to a gene; V was cut back by 6 bases and J by 2 bases. The CDR3 here is CASSPGGTNYGYTF. CDR3 coding DNA: TGTGCCAGCAGCCCAGGGGGCACGAACTATGGCTACACCTTC.

J is TRBJ2-7 and V is TRBV27, with D uncertain. V lost 8 bases and J lost 4, with 15 bases in between. The CDR3 covers 13 residues. Germline V CDR1 and CDR2: MNHEY, SMNVEV (reference sequence). The CDR3 sequence is CASGLGLLYEQYF. Here the CDR3 DNA reads TGTGCCAGCGGTCTAGGGCTCCTATACGAGCAGTACTTC.

The gene calls are TRBV11-1 and TRBJ1-2; D unresolved. V shed 5 bases and J shed 7 bases, with 8 bases lying between them. The CDR3 runs 11 residues. Per the germline V gene, CDR1 is SGHAT and CDR2 is FQDESV (reference sequence). CDR3 in amino acids: CASSLRAGYTF. The CDR3 nucleotides are TGTGCCAGCAGCCTAAGGGCTGGCTACACCTTC. Based on the CDR3 plus reference TRBV11-1 and TRBJ1-2, the full variable domain is EAEVAQSPRYKITEKSQAVAFWCDPISGHATLYWYRQILGQGPELLVQFQDESVVDDSQLPKDRFSAERLKGVDSTLKIQPAELGDSAMYLCASSLRAGYTFGSGTRLTVV.

The CDR3 loop reads CASTFRANSPLHF. CDR3 nucleotides: TGTGCCAGCACATTCCGGGCTAATTCACCCCTCCACTTT. The rearrangement links TRBV12-3 or TRBV12-4 to TRBJ1-6, with D hard to call. CDR3 length: 13 amino acids. Trimming took 7 bases from V and 6 from J, leaving 10 bases between them.

The chain carries TRBV28 and TRBJ1-4, with D hard to call. CDR1 is MDHEN, CDR2 SYDVKM, per germline. The V end lost 5 bases, the J end lost 4 bases, and 14 bases lay between the germline ends. CDR3 length: 15 residues. CDR3 sequence: CASSPRSVINEKLFF. The CDR3 DNA follows: TGTGCCAGCAGTCCTCGCTCAGTTATTAATGAAAAACTGTTTTTT.

The genes are TRBV3-1 (or the pseudogene TRBV3-2) and TRBJ2-2; no definite D call. Germline values: CDR1 LGHDT, CDR2 YNNKEL (reference sequence). This CDR3 spans 11 amino acids. The V end lost 4 bases, the J end lost 10 bases, and 7 bases lay between the germline ends. This CDR3 reads CASSRVAELFF. The CDR3 bases are TGTGCCAGCAGCCGTGTAGCGGAGCTGTTTTTT.

This rearrangement joins TRBV7-9 to TRBJ1-2, with 8 bases lining up with TRBD1. Trimming cost V 1 base and J 1 base; bases outside gene matches: 2. In germline, CDR1 is SEHNR, CDR2 FQNEAQ (reference sequence). This CDR3 is 15 amino acids long. As DNA, the CDR3 is TGTGCCAGCAGCTTAGGACAGGGGTATAACTATGGCTACACCTTC. Translation gives CASSLGQGYNYGYTF.

The chain has TRBV27 and TRBJ1-1; D remains ambiguous. This CDR3 spans 11 amino acids. Germline V CDR1 and CDR2: MNHEY, SMNVEV (reference sequence). Trimming cost V 8 bases and J 4 bases, with 8 bases left between them. CDR3 region: CASGSPTEAFF. The CDR3 DNA reads TGTGCCAGCGGCTCCCCCACTGAAGCTTTCTTT.

This clone was observed once. The chain's CDR3 is CAWRAPSGGGTDTQYF. The CDR3 DNA reads TGTGCCTGGAGGGCCCCTAGCGGGGGGGGCACAGATACGCAGTATTTT. This sequence joins TRBV30 and TRBJ2-3; 12 bases match TRBD2. The CDR3 extends over 16 amino acids. Trimming at V came to 3 bases and at J to 1 base, leaving 5 bases not matched to a gene. Germline loops: CDR1 GTSNPN, CDR2 SVGIG (reference sequence).

In this sample, this clone turned up a few times. This chain joins TRBV19 and TRBJ2-7; D may be TRBD2 (6 bases). V gave up 4 bases and J gave up 3 bases, with 16 bases separating them. The CDR3 is 15 amino acids. The germline CDR1 and CDR2 sequences are LNHDA and SQIVND (reference sequence). The CDR3 region has the DNA TGTGCCAGTAGTACCTTCCGGGAGCTAGTCTACGAGCAGTACTTC. Translated: CASSTFRELVYEQYF.

The chain has TRBV18 and TRBJ1-6; TRBD1 aligns across 9 bases. Germline lookup yields CDR1 KGHSH and CDR2 LQKENI. The CDR3 totals 16 residues. After removal of 6 bases from V and 5 bases from J, the junction contained 8 bases not matched to a gene. The CDR3 DNA reads as TGTGCCAGCTCCAACCGGGACAGGGTGCATAATTCACCCCTCCACTTT. This encodes CASSNRDRVHNSPLHF. Based on the CDR3 plus reference TRBV18 and TRBJ1-6, the full variable domain is NAGVMQNPRHLVRRRGQEARLRCSPMKGHSHVYWYRQLPEEGLKFMVYLQKENIIDESGMPKERFSAEFPKEGPSILRIQQVVRGDSAAYFCASSNRDRVHNSPLHFGNGTRLTVT.

This clone was counted once. This chain joins TRBV5-6 and TRBJ2-3, with D possibly TRBD1 on 6 matching bases. Between the trimmed V and J ends, which lost 4 bases and 1 base, there was a span of 13 bases. Germline V gives CDR1 SGHDT, CDR2 YYEEEE. This CDR3 has 15 residues. The CDR3 coding sequence is TGTGCCAGCAGCCCTGGGAGACAGGGCACAGATACGCAGTATTTT. Translating gives CASSPGRQGTDTQYF.

The rearrangement links TRBV28 to TRBJ1-1; 9 positions match TRBD1. The CDR3 contains 16 residues. From germline, CDR1 is MDHEN and CDR2 SYDVKM. V was pared by 8 bases and J by 0 bases, with 10 bases of the junction left unmatched. As DNA, the CDR3 is TGTGCCAGCGGACCGGGACAGGGCTTCCTGAACACTGAAGCTTTCTTT. It specifies CASGPGQGFLNTEAFF.

J is TRBJ1-5 and V is TRBV6-5; weak D call: TRBD1 (6 bases). The V and J ends lost 6 bases and 0 bases respectively, with 12 bases between them. Germline CDR1 reads MNHEY; CDR2 reads SVGAGI. The CDR3 sequence is 15 residues long. In DNA, the CDR3 is TGTGCCAGCAGAAGGACAGTAAATAGCAATCAGCCCCAGCATTTT. Its protein product is CASRRTVNSNQPQHF.

This clone was recorded only once. This chain's CDR3 is CASSLGTGGDRLFF. The CDR3, as DNA: TGTGCCAGCTCACTCGGGACAGGGGGCGATCGGCTGTTTTTT. The rearrangement joins TRBV18 to TRBJ1-4; TRBD1 matches 12 bases. Per germline, CDR1 KGHSH and CDR2 LQKENI. The J segment lost 14 bases and the V segment lost 4 bases, leaving 8 bases of the junction unmatched. This CDR3 spans 14 amino acids.

The chain recombines TRBV28 with TRBJ2-7; D is perhaps TRBD1 (5 bases). Germline lookup yields CDR1 MDHEN and CDR2 SYDVKM. Deletions cut 8 bases from V and 0 bases from J, with 8 bases between. This CDR3 spans 12 amino acids. The CDR3 nucleotides are TGTGCCAGCGGGGCAGGCTCCTACGAGCAGTACTTC. As protein: CASGAGSYEQYF.

V is TRBV30 and J is TRBJ2-4; 9 nucleotides line up with TRBD2. The CDR3 spans 13 residues. CDR1 GTSNPN and CDR2 SVGIG come from the germline V gene (reference sequence). Germline trimming cut 2 bases from V and 9 bases from J; bases unmatched to any gene: 5. The CDR3 DNA is TGTGCCTGGAGTTCGCTAGCGGGGTCCATTCAGTACTTC. This codes for CAWSSLAGSIQYF.

This clone has a handful of counts. The CDR3 DNA reads TGTGCCAGCAGCTTATGGAGCAATCAGCCCCAGCATTTT. Translation: CASSLWSNQPQHF. The rearrangement uses TRBV11-2 and TRBJ1-5; no reliable D call. Germline CDR1 reads SGHAT; CDR2 reads FQNNGV. CDR3 size: 13 residues. V was clipped by 2 bases and J by 1 base, with 3 bases between them.

The sample holds a few counts of this clone. The chain uses TRBV6-1 and TRBJ1-1, with no clear D. The CDR3 is 14 amino acids. With 3 bases removed from V and 1 base from J, the gap between germline ends came to 9 bases. The germline V gene has CDR1 MNHNS and CDR2 SASEGT. The CDR3 protein is CASSDIRKNTEAFF. DNA of the CDR3: TGTGCCAGCAGTGACATCCGGAAGAACACTGAAGCTTTCTTT.

The chain links TRBV13 to TRBJ2-7; TRBD1 is a possible D gene (6 bases). The CDR3 loop spans 15 amino acids. The V end was cut by 1 base, the J end by 1 base, with 11 bases between. Germline CDR1 reads PRHDT; CDR2 reads FYEKMQ (reference sequence). The CDR3 here is CASSLVRDTSYEQYF. Here the CDR3 DNA reads TGTGCCAGCAGCTTAGTCCGGGACACATCCTACGAGCAGTACTTC.

This chain joins TRBV19 and TRBJ1-5; D remains unclear. The V gene's germline CDR1 is LNHDA and CDR2 SQIVND (reference sequence). Between the trimmed V and J ends, which lost 1 base and 6 bases, there was a span of 4 bases. The CDR3 loop spans 12 amino acids. The CDR3 sequence is CASSIGRQPQHF. DNA for the CDR3: TGTGCCAGTAGTATAGGGCGTCAGCCCCAGCATTTT.

This chain joins TRBV7-2 and TRBJ2-7; D not resolved. V was clipped by 5 bases and J by 0 bases, with 17 bases between them. This CDR3 comprises 16 residues. CDR1 is SGHTA and CDR2 is FQGNSA in the germline V gene. This CDR3 is CASSPTRPLSSYEQYF. The CDR3 nucleotides read TGTGCCAGCAGCCCGACAAGACCTCTTAGCTCCTACGAGCAGTACTTC.

This clone has only one observation. The chain is built from TRBV4-2 and TRBJ1-4, with 8 positions matching TRBD1. Looked up from germline, CDR1 is LGHNA and CDR2 is YNFKEQ. The CDR3 totals 15 residues. J was trimmed by 7 bases and V by 3 bases; bases with no gene match: 7. This CDR3 is CASSQVTGGREKLFF. Written as DNA, the CDR3 is TGTGCCAGCAGCCAGGTCACAGGGGGTCGTGAAAAACTGTTTTTT.

The chain combines TRBV11-2 with TRBJ2-7, with D uncertain. The CDR3 has 13 amino acids. The germline V and J ends were trimmed by 5 bases and 4 bases, with 12 bases remaining between them. Germline V gives CDR1 SGHAT, CDR2 FQNNGV. CDR3 nucleotides: TGTGCCAGCAGCCCCGATAGAGTTTACGAGCAGTACTTC. Residues: CASSPDRVYEQYF. The full variable domain, completed using reference TRBV11-2 and TRBJ2-7, is EAGVAQSPRYKIIEKRQSVAFWCNPISGHATLYWYQQILGQGPKLLIQFQNNGVVDDSQLPKDRFSAERLKGVDSTLKIQPAKLEDSAVYLCASSPDRVYEQYFGPGTRLTVT.

The rearrangement links TRBV10-3 to TRBJ2-1, with 8 bases that match TRBD1. The V segment lost 5 bases and the J segment 6 bases; nucleotides outside the gene matches: 9. The CDR3 loop spans 15 amino acids. Germline V gene sequence: CDR1 ENHRY, CDR2 SYGVKD. In nucleotides, the CDR3 is TGTGCCATCAGTCAGGGGACAGGTAACACCAATGAGCAGTTCTTC. It translates to CAISQGTGNTNEQFF.